This TCR beta chain appears in the sequencing data of a study of glioma-infiltrating T cells after dendritic cell vaccination (dated by TCRdb to 2016 to 2017). A note on the overall study: The cohort included 15 or so glioblastoma patients drawn from Phase I and II dendritic cell vaccination trials, of whom 9 were newly diagnosed and 6 had recurrent disease. In glioblastoma patients vaccinated with dendritic cells, deep sequencing of TCR beta CDR3 regions served to measure the amount of tumor-infiltrating lymphocytes and to compare repertoires between tumor and blood. The vaccine consisted of monocyte-derived dendritic cells cultured approximately seven days with IL-4 and GM-CSF, then pulsed overnight with autologous tumor lysate. Autologous tumor lysate-pulsed dendritic cell vaccination was administered to the patients between about 2003 and 2013. Each patient was given three intradermal dendritic cell vaccine injections, spaced two weeks apart, in the arm below the axilla. Survival after dendritic cell vaccination was correlated with TCR sequencing metrics such as TIL content and the overlap between tumor and blood repertoires. Broad study findings and their caveats: The cohort was small and heterogeneous, with few patients having full blood and tumor sets and even fewer initial-recurrent tumor pairs. The TCR overlap response model with three groups was called speculative and said to need prospective validation. Higher estimated pretreatment TIL content predicted longer time to progression and overall survival after dendritic cell vaccination. No direct relationship between TCR clonality and survival was found, suggesting a diverse polyclonal response may matter.

Using the immunoSEQ assay, TCRB CDR3 regions were amplified from roughly 2.2 micrograms of genomic DNA, or from all available DNA when less than that was on hand. The multiplex PCR relied on 60 forward primers for TCR V beta segments and 13 reverse primers for J beta segments. To estimate the number of reads per starting template, synthetic control templates were added to each sample at limiting dilution. The Illumina HiSeq System generated 87 bp sequencing reads. As for the authors' bioinformatics: To remove PCR and sequencing errors, closely related sequences were merged with a nearest neighbor algorithm. TCR overlap was defined as the percentage of unique tumor TCR beta sequences that were also found in the peripheral blood of the same patient. In its TCRdb copy, this immuneACCESS table keeps in-frame sequences only and misses some clones. Where compared with another copy, unresolved V genes explain less than half of these, and the others have no known cause. V, J and clone size are taken as reported in that table, and D and trimming were inferred from the DNA itself. The sample table shows roughly 83,000 clones, and under 90% are seen once. The top ten clonotypes cover 15% to 18% of the sample.

V and J are trimmed by 3 bases and 2 bases, and the gene matches miss 3 bases of the junction. From its cysteine to its phenylalanine, the CDR3 spans 15 amino acids. Only the CDR3 region is kept as DNA, spanning 45 bases read in frame from base 1. Via the germline V gene (reference sequence), CDR1 is MNHEY and CDR2 SMNVEV. Details on this clone: The target of this receptor is not known. No much larger clone is present one base from it, and per-base qualities are unavailable.

Patients were selected for having adequate residual fresh-frozen tumor tissue and more than two years of available survival data. None of the glioblastoma patients carried an isocitrate dehydrogenase mutation, although molecular status otherwise varied. PBMC collection took place before vaccination, two weeks after the third vaccination, and at tumor progression if progression occurred. The Qiagen DNeasy Blood extraction Kit was used to extract genomic DNA. This clonotype originated in a human donor with glioblastoma. The input for sequencing was blood, taken before dendritic cell vaccination. This chain joins TRBV27 to TRBJ2-7; 11 bases in the junction line up with TRBD2. The DNA sequence follows: TGTGCCAGCAGTTTTTCTAGCGGGAGGACCTACGAGCAGTACTTC. This yields the protein CASSFSSGRTYEQYF.